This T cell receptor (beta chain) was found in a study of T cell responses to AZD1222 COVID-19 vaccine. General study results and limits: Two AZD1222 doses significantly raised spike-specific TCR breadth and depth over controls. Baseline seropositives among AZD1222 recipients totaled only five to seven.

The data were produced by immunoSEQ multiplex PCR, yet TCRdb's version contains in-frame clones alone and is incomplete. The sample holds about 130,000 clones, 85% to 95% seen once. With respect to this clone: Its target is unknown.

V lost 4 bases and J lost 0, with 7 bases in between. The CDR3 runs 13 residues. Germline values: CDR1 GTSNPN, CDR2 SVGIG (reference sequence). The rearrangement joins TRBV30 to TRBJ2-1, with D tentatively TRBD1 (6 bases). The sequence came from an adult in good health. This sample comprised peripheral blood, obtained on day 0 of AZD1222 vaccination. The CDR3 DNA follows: TGTGCCTGGACCAGGGGCTCCTACAATGAGCAGTTCTTC. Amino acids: CAWTRGSYNEQFF.